The next 30 T cell receptor beta chains were all read from a single sample in a study of T cell repertoires in Merkel cell carcinoma (dated 2019 in TCRdb). To prepare the library, the immunoSEQ multiplex PCR assay was applied. TCRdb's version of the immuneACCESS table is confined to in-frame rearrangements and falls short of the full clone set. An unresolved V gene accounts for under half of the shortfall where checked; the remainder is of unknown origin. This sample is represented by some 14,000 clones; 76% of them were singletons. The biggest ten clones account for 17% of the sample. The sample was tumor tissue. Every receptor here comes from an adult with Merkel cell carcinoma.

V usage is TRBV4-1 and J usage is TRBJ2-7; 7 positions match TRBD2. Germline lookup yields CDR1 MGHRA and CDR2 YSYEKL. The CDR3 length is 15 residues. The ends lost 1 base at V and 3 bases at J; junction bases unmatched: 6. CDR3 loop: CASSQAPLADYEQYF. DNA of the CDR3: TGCGCCAGCAGCCAAGCCCCCCTAGCGGACTACGAGCAGTACTTC.

V gene TRBV4-3 combines with J gene TRBJ1-5; D may be TRBD1 (5 bases). Germline CDR1 and CDR2: LGHNA and YSLEER. The ends were cut back, 2 bases at V and 4 bases at J, with 9 bases in the middle. This CDR3 contains 14 residues. CDR3 DNA sequence: TGCGCCAGCAGCCAAAACAGGCATAATCAGCCCCAGCATTTT. Protein product: CASSQNRHNQPQHF.

About this clone: At one boundary the junction diverges from the germline segment, which might be a read error. The V call is TRBV5-1, the J call TRBJ2-2; D is possibly TRBD2 (6 bases). The V gene's germline CDR1 is SGHRS and CDR2 YFSETQ. This CDR3 is built from 14 residues. In DNA, the CDR3 is TGCGCCAGCACCTTGGGGGGAGCAGGCAGGGAGCTGTTTTTT. This sequence encodes CASTLGGAGRELFF.

This clone has a single count. V usage is TRBV9 and J usage is TRBJ2-7; 8 nucleotides agree with TRBD2. Germline lookup yields CDR1 SGDLS and CDR2 YYNGEE. Trimming took 4 bases from V and 0 from J; bases not matched to a gene: 12. CDR3 size: 17 residues. The CDR3 sequence is CASSPRDQRGSSYEQYF. DNA for the CDR3: TGTGCCAGCAGCCCCCGGGACCAGCGGGGGAGCTCCTACGAGCAGTACTTC.

The chain has TRBV4-2 and TRBJ1-1; 7 positions agree with TRBD1. The length of the CDR3 is 15 residues. Looked up from germline, CDR1 is LGHNA and CDR2 is YNFKEQ. V was clipped by 4 bases and J by 0 bases; unmatched bases: 5. In DNA form, the CDR3 reads TGTGCCAGCAGCCCAGGGGGAGGGCTGAACACTGAAGCTTTCTTT. Translation gives CASSPGGGLNTEAFF.

This clone is medium-sized within its sample. The rearrangement joins TRBV7-3 to TRBJ2-3, with D perhaps being TRBD1 or TRBD2 (5 bases each). Between the trimmed V and J ends, which lost 0 bases and 2 bases, there was a span of 30 bases. This CDR3 contains 22 residues. Looked up from germline, CDR1 is SGHTA and CDR2 is FQGTGA. The CDR3 sequence is CASSLTTPSGSAARRYTDTQYF. CDR3 in DNA: TGTGCCAGCAGCTTAACAACGCCGTCAGGGAGCGCAGCTCGGAGGTACACAGATACGCAGTATTTT.

This clone was counted a single time. This chain uses TRBV7-8 with TRBJ2-7, with TRBD2 matching over 13 bases. This CDR3 comprises 17 residues. CDR1 is SGHVS, CDR2 FQNEAQ, per germline. After removal of 1 base from V and 0 bases from J, the junction contained 3 bases not matched to a gene. Here the CDR3 DNA reads TGTGCCAGCAGCTTAGAACTAGCGGGAGGGGGCTCCTACGAGCAGTACTTC. It codes for CASSLELAGGGSYEQYF.

V gene TRBV12-5 combines with J gene TRBJ2-7, with 8 positions matching TRBD2. The CDR3 totals 16 residues. Per germline, CDR1 LGHNT and CDR2 FRNRAP. J was trimmed by 2 bases and V by 0 bases; bases with no gene match: 6. The CDR3 reads CASGLVRGGGTYEQYF. CDR3 nucleotide sequence: TGTGCTAGTGGTTTGGTACGCGGCGGGGGGACCTACGAGCAGTACTTC.

V and J are TRBV5-6 and TRBJ1-1; possibly TRBD1 for D (6 bases). CDR1 is SGHDT, CDR2 YYEEEE, per germline. The CDR3 is 15 residues long. V was clipped by 1 base and J by 1 base, with 11 bases between them. CDR3 protein: CASSLSGAPNTEAFF. CDR3 in DNA: TGTGCCAGCAGCTTGTCAGGGGCCCCGAACACTGAAGCTTTCTTT.

This chain uses TRBV18 with TRBJ1-1; D gene ambiguous. Trimming removed 0 bases at V and 4 bases at J, with 12 bases between. CDR3 length: 15 residues. CDR1 KGHSH and CDR2 LQKENI come from the germline V gene. CDR3 protein: CASSPPRERSTEAFF. CDR3 sequence (DNA): TGTGCCAGCTCACCACCGCGGGAGAGGAGCACTGAAGCTTTCTTT.

This clone was found a few times. The chain has TRBV27 and TRBJ1-5, with 7 nucleotides matching TRBD1. V was pared by 6 bases and J by 6 bases, with 14 bases of the junction left unmatched. Germline CDR1 MNHEY, CDR2 SMNVEV (reference sequence). This CDR3 spans 16 amino acids. The CDR3 DNA is TGTGCCAGCAGCTCAGGAAAGGGACAGACGGTTCAGCCCCAGCATTTT. Protein: CASSSGKGQTVQPQHF.

V is TRBV5-4 and J is TRBJ1-1, with D hard to call. Germline lookup yields CDR1 SGHNT and CDR2 YYREEE (reference sequence). CDR3 length: 14 residues. Trimming took off 3 bases at V and 1 base at J, with 10 bases between the two ends. CDR3 sequence: CASSSVTRNTEAFF. CDR3 coding DNA: TGTGCCAGCAGCTCTGTGACGAGGAACACTGAAGCTTTCTTT.

The J gene is TRBJ1-2, the V gene TRBV6-5; the D gene is possibly TRBD1 (5 bases). V lost 7 bases and J lost 7, with 16 bases in between. This CDR3 is built from 13 residues. Germline V gives CDR1 MNHEY, CDR2 SVGAGI. In DNA, the CDR3 is TGTGCCAGCACGAGGGAAGGGGTTAGTGGCTACACCTTC. This translates into CASTREGVSGYTF.

The chain has TRBV6-4 and TRBJ1-2, with a weak D call TRBD1 (5 bases). The CDR3 contains 13 residues. Germline V lookup: CDR1 MRHNA, CDR2 SNTAGT. V was pared by 7 bases and J by 2 bases, with 11 bases between. CDR3 region: CASKVEGNYGYTF. CDR3 coding DNA: TGTGCCAGCAAGGTCGAGGGGAACTATGGCTACACCTTC.

The CDR3 nucleotides are TGTGCCTGGAGTGGCCAGGTAACAGGGGGCAATCAGCCCCAGCATTTT. It encodes CAWSGQVTGGNQPQHF. The chain has TRBV30 and TRBJ1-5; TRBD1 matches at 7 bases. This CDR3 is 16 amino acids long. The germline V gene has CDR1 GTSNPN and CDR2 SVGIG (reference sequence). V dropped 1 base and J dropped 2; count of bases not matched to a gene: 8. The full variable domain, rest sourced from reference TRBV30 and TRBJ1-5, is SQTIHQWPATLVQPVGSPLSLECTVEGTSNPNLYWYRQAAGRGLQLLFYSVGIGQISSEVPQNLSASRPQDRQFILSSKKLLLSDSGFYLCAWSGQVTGGNQPQHFGDGTRLSIL.

This clone was recorded once. CDR3 in amino acids: CASSRTSGRYHNEQFF. The CDR3 region has the DNA TGTGCCAGCAGTCGGACTAGCGGGAGGTATCACAATGAGCAGTTCTTC. This chain connects TRBV7-9 to TRBJ2-1, with 14 nucleotides matching TRBD2. The V gene's germline CDR1 is SEHNR and CDR2 FQNEAQ (reference sequence). The CDR3 is made up of 16 amino acids. V shed 6 bases and J 5 bases; nucleotides not matched to a gene: 6.

The gene calls are TRBV7-2 and TRBJ2-1; 7 nucleotides agree with TRBD2. The CDR3 runs 13 residues. Germline CDR1 and CDR2: SGHTA and FQGNSA. Trimming took 6 bases from V and 6 from J; bases not matched to a gene: 5. The chain's CDR3 is CASRASSGNEQFF. The CDR3 DNA sequence: TGTGCCAGCAGAGCCTCTAGCGGCAATGAGCAGTTCTTC.

This clone was recorded once. V usage is TRBV7-2 and J usage is TRBJ1-2, with 8 bases aligning to TRBD1. The junction had 12 bases not matched to a gene; V was cut back by 5 bases and J by 7 bases. Germline values: CDR1 SGHTA, CDR2 FQGNSA. The CDR3 consists of 15 residues. This chain's CDR3 is CASSIYDGQGSGYTF. CDR3 DNA sequence: TGTGCCAGCAGCATATACGACGGACAGGGAAGTGGCTACACCTTC.

The CDR3 bases are TGTGCCAGCAGCCCCCGCAGGGGTGCTGGGGAGCTGTTTTTT. Protein product: CASSPRRGAGELFF. The chain employs TRBV7-2 and TRBJ2-2; D is possibly TRBD1 (6 bases). This CDR3 has 14 amino acids. Germline CDR1 reads SGHTA; CDR2 reads FQGNSA. Trimming stripped 5 bases from V and 8 bases from J, with 15 bases between. Based on the CDR3 plus reference TRBV7-2 and TRBJ2-2, the full variable domain is GAGVSQSPSNKVTEKGKDVELRCDPISGHTALYWYRQSLGQGLEFLIYFQGNSAPDKSGLPSDRFSAERTGGSVSTLTIQRTQQEDSAVYLCASSPRRGAGELFFGEGSRLTVL.

This clone was seen a handful of times. CDR3 DNA sequence: TGCGCCAGCAGCCAAGATCCCCGGGCAACTAATGAAAAACTGTTTTTT. Translation: CASSQDPRATNEKLFF. This chain connects TRBV4-1 to TRBJ1-4; no reliable D call. The CDR3 has 16 amino acids. The V end lost 0 bases, the J end lost 0 bases, and 8 bases lay between the germline ends. CDR1 and CDR2 (germline): MGHRA, YSYEKL.

Comments on this clone: Mismatch with germline at one junction end may stem from a read error. The V call is TRBV20-1, the J call TRBJ2-7; 8 nucleotides line up with TRBD1. The CDR3 spans 11 residues. The V gene's germline CDR1 is DFQATT and CDR2 SNEGSKA (reference sequence). This CDR3 reads CSVRQGFEQYF. In DNA, the CDR3 is TGCAGTGTTAGACAGGGGTTCGAGCAGTACTTC.

The genes are TRBV28 and TRBJ1-4; the D gene is possibly TRBD1 (5 bases). Trimming cost V 1 base and J 4 bases, with 13 bases left between them. Germline assignment: CDR1 MDHEN and CDR2 SYDVKM. This CDR3 region has 16 residues. The CDR3 coding sequence is TGTGCCAGCAGTTTATTCGGGCAGGGTTTTAATGAAAAACTGTTTTTT. Encoded protein: CASSLFGQGFNEKLFF.

The chain recombines TRBV7-2 with TRBJ1-2, with D maybe TRBD1 (5 bases). CDR3 length: 17 amino acids. V lost 5 bases and J lost 4, with 23 bases in between. Germline V CDR1 and CDR2: SGHTA, FQGNSA. The CDR3 sequence is CASSTISGTAASYGYTF. The CDR3 DNA reads TGTGCCAGCAGCACGATTTCGGGGACTGCGGCTAGCTATGGCTACACCTTC.

This clone came up once. The chain uses TRBV28 and TRBJ1-5; a weak D match, TRBD1 (5 bases). Deletions cut 5 bases from V and 6 bases from J, with 14 bases between. The germline V gene has CDR1 MDHEN and CDR2 SYDVKM. This CDR3 is 14 amino acids long. The CDR3 spells CASSSPQGFQPQHF. The CDR3 DNA reads as TGTGCCAGCAGTAGCCCTCAGGGCTTTCAGCCCCAGCATTTT. Drawing the rest from reference TRBV28 and TRBJ1-5, the complete variable domain is DVKVTQSSRYLVKRTGEKVFLECVQDMDHENMFWYRQDPGLGLRLIYFSYDVKMKEKGDIPEGYSVSREKKERFSLILESASTNQTSMYLCASSSPQGFQPQHFGDGTRLSIL.

The V and J genes are TRBV12-5 and TRBJ1-2, with unresolved D. V lost 2 bases and J lost 8, with 15 bases in between. CDR3 size: 14 residues. Germline values: CDR1 LGHNT, CDR2 FRNRAP. This CDR3 is CASGLSIEARGYTF. The CDR3 region has the DNA TGTGCTAGTGGTTTGTCTATCGAGGCGCGGGGCTACACCTTC. Complete variable domain (other parts from reference TRBV12-5 and TRBJ1-2): DARVTQTPRHKVTEMGQEVTMRCQPILGHNTVFWYRQTMMQGLELLAYFRNRAPLDDSGMPKDRFSAEMPDATLATLKIQPSEPRDSAVYFCASGLSIEARGYTFGSGTRLTVV.

The V and J genes are TRBV5-4 and TRBJ2-5, with 12 bases that match TRBD2. Trimming at V came to 4 bases and at J to 3 bases, leaving 1 base not matched to a gene. The CDR3 spans 14 residues. CDR1 is SGHNT and CDR2 is YYREEE in the germline V gene (reference sequence). The CDR3 nucleotides read TGTGCCAGCAGCAGACTAGCGGGAGAAGAGACCCAGTACTTC. Translating gives CASSRLAGEETQYF.

The chain couples TRBV27 to TRBJ2-5, with D tentatively TRBD2 (6 bases). Trimming pared 3 bases from V and 5 bases from J, leaving 13 bases between. This CDR3 region has 14 residues. Germline CDR1 and CDR2: MNHEY and SMNVEV (reference sequence). CDR3 in amino acids: CASSFEGLGETQYF. As DNA, the CDR3 is TGTGCCAGCAGTTTTGAGGGACTGGGGGAGACCCAGTACTTC.

This clone turned up a few times. The chain couples TRBV28 to TRBJ1-1; D not certain. Germline V gene sequence: CDR1 MDHEN, CDR2 SYDVKM. Trimming removed 4 bases at V and 3 bases at J, with 18 bases between. There are 16 residues in the CDR3. The CDR3 coding sequence is TGTGCCAGCAGTTCCCCCACATCGGCAGTCTACACTGAAGCTTTCTTT. This gives the protein CASSSPTSAVYTEAFF.

The J gene is TRBJ1-4, the V gene TRBV5-6; D is ambiguous. Trimming left V 4 bases short and J 4 bases short, with 11 bases between. This CDR3 has 14 residues. CDR1 and CDR2 (germline): SGHDT, YYEEEE. The CDR3 DNA is TGTGCCAGCAGCACCCCCCAGAGTAATGAAAAACTGTTTTTT. Translating gives CASSTPQSNEKLFF.

A few counts support this clone. The genes are TRBV5-4 and TRBJ2-7; TRBD2 matches 15 bases. CDR1 is SGHNT and CDR2 is YYREEE in the germline V gene (reference sequence). This CDR3 comprises 15 residues. V trimming: 4 bases; J trimming: 2 bases; junction bases outside the gene matches: 1. The CDR3 sequence is CASSGLAGGPYEQYF. The CDR3 region has the DNA TGTGCCAGCAGCGGACTAGCGGGAGGGCCCTACGAGCAGTACTTC.